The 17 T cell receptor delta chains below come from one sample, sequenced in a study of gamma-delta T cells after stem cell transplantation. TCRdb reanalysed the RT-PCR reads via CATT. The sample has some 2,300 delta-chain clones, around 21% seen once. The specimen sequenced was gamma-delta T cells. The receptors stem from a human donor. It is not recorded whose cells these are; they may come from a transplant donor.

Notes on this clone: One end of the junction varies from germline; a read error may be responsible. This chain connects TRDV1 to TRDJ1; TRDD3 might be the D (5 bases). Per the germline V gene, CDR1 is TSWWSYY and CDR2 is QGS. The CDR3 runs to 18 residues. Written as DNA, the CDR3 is TGTGCTCTTGGGGAGCCTGGTTTCTTCTGTGGGGACACCGATAACCTCATCTTT. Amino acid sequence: CALGEPGFFCGDTDNLIF.

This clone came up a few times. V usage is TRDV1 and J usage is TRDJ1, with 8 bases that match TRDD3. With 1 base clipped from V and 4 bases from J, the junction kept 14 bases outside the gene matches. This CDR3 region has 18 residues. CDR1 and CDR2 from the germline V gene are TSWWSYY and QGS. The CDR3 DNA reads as TGTGCTCTTGGGGAACGGTTGTACTGGGGGTTTTTTCTCGATAAACTCATCTTT. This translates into CALGERLYWGFFLDKLIF.

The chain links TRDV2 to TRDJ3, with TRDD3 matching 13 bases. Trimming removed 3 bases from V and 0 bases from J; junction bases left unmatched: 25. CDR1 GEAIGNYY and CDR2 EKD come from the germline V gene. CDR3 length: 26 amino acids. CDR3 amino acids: CACDAVLGDTGPNASPSSWDTRQMFF. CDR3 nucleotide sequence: TGTGCCTGTGACGCGGTACTGGGGGATACGGGCCCAAACGCGTCTCCAAGCTCCTGGGACACCCGACAGATGTTTTTC.

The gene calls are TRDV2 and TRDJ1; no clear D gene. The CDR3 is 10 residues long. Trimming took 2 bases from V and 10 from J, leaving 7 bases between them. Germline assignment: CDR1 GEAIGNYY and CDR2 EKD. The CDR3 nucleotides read TGTGCCTGTGACAACCGGAGACTCATCTTT. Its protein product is CACDNRRLIF.

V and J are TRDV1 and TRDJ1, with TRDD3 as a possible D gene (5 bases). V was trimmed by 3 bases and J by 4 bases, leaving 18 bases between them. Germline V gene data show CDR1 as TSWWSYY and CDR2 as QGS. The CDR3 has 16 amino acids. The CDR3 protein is CALGDPNVLGDDKLIF. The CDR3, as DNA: TGTGCTCTTGGGGACCCTAATGTTCTGGGCGACGATAAACTCATCTTT.

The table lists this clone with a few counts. This CDR3 reads CACDTVEGYTDKLIF. As DNA, the CDR3 is TGTGCCTGTGACACCGTAGAGGGATACACCGATAAACTCATCTTT. The gene calls are TRDV2 and TRDJ1; tentative D call: TRDD3 (5 bases). The CDR3 consists of 15 residues. V lost 0 bases to trimming and J lost 0 bases, with 10 bases between them. Germline V lookup: CDR1 GEAIGNYY, CDR2 EKD.

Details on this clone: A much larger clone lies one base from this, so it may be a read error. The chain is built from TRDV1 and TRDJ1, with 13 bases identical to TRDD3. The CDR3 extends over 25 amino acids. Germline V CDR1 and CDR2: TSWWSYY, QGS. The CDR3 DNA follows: TGTGCTCTTGGGGAACTAAAGACCTACCCGATCCTACGAATACTGGGGGATACGGAACCCGATAACCTCATCTTT. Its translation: CALGELKTYPILRILGDTEPDNLIF.

The CDR3 spells CALGGSYFSGGTPTDKLIF. As DNA, the CDR3 is TGTGCTCTTGGGGGTTCCTATTTTTCTGGGGGGACCCCCACCGATAAACTCATCTTT. This chain links TRDV1 with TRDJ1; possibly TRDD3 for D (7 bases). Germline V lookup: CDR1 TSWWSYY, CDR2 QGS. With 4 bases removed from V and 1 base from J, the gap between germline ends came to 25 bases. The CDR3 loop spans 19 amino acids.

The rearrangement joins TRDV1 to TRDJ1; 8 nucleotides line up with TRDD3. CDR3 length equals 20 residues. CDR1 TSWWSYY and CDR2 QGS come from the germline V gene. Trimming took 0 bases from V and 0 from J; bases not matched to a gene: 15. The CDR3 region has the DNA TGTGCTCTTGGGGAACTGGGCTACTGGGGGCTAAGAATTTACACCGATAAACTCATCTTT. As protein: CALGELGYWGLRIYTDKLIF.

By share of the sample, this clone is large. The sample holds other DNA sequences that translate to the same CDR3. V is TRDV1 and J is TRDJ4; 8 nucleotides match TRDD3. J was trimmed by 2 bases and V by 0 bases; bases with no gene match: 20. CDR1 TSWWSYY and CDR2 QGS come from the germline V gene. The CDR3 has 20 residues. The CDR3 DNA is TGTGCTCTTGGGGAACTCAAGCGGTCCGGTGGGTGGGGGATTATAAGACCCCTGATCTTT. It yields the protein CALGELKRSGGWGIIRPLIF.

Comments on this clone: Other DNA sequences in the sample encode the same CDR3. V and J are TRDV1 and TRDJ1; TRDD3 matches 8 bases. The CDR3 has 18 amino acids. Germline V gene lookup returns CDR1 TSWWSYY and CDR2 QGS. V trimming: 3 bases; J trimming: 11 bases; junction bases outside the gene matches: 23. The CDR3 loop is CALGECFPYWGPRRSLIF. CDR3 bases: TGTGCTCTTGGGGAGTGTTTTCCCTACTGGGGGCCCCGACGGTCGCTCATCTTT.

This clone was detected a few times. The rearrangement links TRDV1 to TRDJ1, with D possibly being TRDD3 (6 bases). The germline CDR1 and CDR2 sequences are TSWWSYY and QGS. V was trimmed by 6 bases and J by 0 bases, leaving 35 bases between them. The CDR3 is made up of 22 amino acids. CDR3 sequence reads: CALGPLLLQGYIGPWYTDKLIF. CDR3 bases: TGTGCTCTTGGCCCCCTCCTGCTCCAAGGATACATAGGCCCTTGGTACACCGATAAACTCATCTTT.

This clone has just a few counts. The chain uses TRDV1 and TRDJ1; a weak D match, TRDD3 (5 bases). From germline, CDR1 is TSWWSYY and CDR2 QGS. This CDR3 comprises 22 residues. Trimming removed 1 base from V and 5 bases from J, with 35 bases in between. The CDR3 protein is CALGEPRGLHSLPWWDPDKLIF. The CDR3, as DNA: TGTGCTCTTGGGGAACCGAGGGGGCTTCATTCCCTCCCGTGGTGGGATCCGGATAAACTCATCTTT.

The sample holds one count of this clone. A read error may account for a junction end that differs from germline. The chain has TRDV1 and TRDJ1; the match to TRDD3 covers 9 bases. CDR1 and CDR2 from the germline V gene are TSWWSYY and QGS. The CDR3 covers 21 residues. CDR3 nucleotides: TGTTCTCTTGGGGAAAGGTCTCGGAGAAATTCCTACTCTGGGGGATCTGCTAAACTCATCTTT. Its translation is CSLGERSRRNSYSGGSAKLIF.

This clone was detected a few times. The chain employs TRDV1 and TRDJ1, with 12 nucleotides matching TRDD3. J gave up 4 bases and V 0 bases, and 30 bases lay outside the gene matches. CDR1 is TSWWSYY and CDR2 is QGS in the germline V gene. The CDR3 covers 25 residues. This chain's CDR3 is CALGELKISFLTLILGDTSYDKLIF. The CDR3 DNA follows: TGTGCTCTTGGGGAACTAAAAATCTCGTTCCTTACCCTAATACTGGGGGATACATCCTACGATAAACTCATCTTT.

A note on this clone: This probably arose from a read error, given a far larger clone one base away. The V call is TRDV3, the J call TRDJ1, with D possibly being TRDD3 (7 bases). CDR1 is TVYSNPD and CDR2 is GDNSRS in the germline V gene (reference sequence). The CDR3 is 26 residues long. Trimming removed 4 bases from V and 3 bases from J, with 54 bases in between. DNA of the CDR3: TGTGCCTCCTCGGGATGGAATGGCCCTCCCCAGTCCCTTACTGGGGAAATACGCTGGTGCGCCGATAAACTCATCTTT. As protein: CASSGWNGPPQSLTGEIRWCADKLIF.

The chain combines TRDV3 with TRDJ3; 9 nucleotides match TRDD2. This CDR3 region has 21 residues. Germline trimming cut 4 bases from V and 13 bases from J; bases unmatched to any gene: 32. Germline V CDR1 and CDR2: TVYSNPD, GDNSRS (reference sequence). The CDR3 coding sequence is TGTGCCTCCACGGACCCTTCCTACGGCATCCTACGGTTCAATTCGGCGCGACAGATGTTTTTC. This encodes CASTDPSYGILRFNSARQMFF.